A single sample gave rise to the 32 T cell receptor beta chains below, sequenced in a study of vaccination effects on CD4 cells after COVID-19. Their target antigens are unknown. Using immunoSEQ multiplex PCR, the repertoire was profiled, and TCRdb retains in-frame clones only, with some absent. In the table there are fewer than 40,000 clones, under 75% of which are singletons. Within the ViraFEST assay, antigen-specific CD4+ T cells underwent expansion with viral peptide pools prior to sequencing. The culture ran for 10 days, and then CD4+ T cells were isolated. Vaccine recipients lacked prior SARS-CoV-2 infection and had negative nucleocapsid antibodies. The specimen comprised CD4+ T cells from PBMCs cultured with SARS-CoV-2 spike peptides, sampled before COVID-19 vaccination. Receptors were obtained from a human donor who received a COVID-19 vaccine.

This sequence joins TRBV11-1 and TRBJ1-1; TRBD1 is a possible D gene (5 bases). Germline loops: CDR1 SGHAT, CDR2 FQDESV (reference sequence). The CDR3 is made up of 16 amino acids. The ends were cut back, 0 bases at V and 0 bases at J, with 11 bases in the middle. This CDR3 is CASSLARETVNTEAFF. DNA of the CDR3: TGTGCCAGCAGCTTAGCGAGGGAGACAGTGAACACTGAAGCTTTCTTT.

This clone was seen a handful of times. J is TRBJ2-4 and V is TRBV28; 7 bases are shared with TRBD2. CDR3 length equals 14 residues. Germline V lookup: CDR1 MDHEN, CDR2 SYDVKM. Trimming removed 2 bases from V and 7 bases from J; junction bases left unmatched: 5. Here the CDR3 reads CASSLGWGGNIQYF. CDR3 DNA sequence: TGTGCCAGCAGTTTAGGGTGGGGAGGGAACATTCAGTACTTC.

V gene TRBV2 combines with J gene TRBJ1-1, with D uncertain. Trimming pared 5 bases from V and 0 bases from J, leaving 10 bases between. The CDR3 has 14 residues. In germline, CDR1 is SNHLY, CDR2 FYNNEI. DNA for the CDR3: TGTGCCAGCAGTCCAACGACACTGAACACTGAAGCTTTCTTT. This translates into CASSPTTLNTEAFF.

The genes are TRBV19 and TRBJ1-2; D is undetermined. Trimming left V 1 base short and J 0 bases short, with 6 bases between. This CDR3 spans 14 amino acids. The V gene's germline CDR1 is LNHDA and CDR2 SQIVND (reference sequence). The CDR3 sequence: CASSIGGANYGYTF. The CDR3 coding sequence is TGTGCCAGTAGTATAGGAGGCGCTAACTATGGCTACACCTTC.

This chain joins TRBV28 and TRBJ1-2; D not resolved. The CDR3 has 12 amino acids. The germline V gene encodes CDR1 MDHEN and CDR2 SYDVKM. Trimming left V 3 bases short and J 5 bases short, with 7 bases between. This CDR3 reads CASSLAPYGYTF. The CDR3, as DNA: TGTGCCAGCAGTTTGGCCCCATATGGCTACACCTTC.

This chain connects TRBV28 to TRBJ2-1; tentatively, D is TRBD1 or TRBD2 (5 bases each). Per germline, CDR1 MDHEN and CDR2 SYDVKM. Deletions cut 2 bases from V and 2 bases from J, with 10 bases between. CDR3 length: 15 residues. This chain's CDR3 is CASSLTGAAYNEQFF. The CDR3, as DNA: TGTGCCAGCAGTTTAACCGGGGCGGCCTACAATGAGCAGTTCTTC.

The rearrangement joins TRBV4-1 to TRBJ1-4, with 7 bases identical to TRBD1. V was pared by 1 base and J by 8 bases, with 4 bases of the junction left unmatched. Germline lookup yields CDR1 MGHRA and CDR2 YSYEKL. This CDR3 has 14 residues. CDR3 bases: TGCGCCAGCAGCCAAGGACAGGGTGGGGAAAAACTGTTTTTT. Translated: CASSQGQGGEKLFF.

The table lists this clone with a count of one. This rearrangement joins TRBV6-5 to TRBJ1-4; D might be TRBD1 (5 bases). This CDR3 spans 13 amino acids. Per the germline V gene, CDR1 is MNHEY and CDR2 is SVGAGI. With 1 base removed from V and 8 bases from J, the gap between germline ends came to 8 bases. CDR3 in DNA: TGTGCCAGCAGTTACTACCAGGGCGAAAAACTGTTTTTT. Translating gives CASSYYQGEKLFF.

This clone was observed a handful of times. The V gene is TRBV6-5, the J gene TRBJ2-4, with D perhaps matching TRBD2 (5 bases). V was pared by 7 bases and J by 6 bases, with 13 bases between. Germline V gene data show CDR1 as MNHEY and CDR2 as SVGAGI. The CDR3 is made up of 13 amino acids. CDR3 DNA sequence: TGTGCCAGCACCGATGTGGAGGCAAACATTCAGTACTTC. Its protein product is CASTDVEANIQYF.

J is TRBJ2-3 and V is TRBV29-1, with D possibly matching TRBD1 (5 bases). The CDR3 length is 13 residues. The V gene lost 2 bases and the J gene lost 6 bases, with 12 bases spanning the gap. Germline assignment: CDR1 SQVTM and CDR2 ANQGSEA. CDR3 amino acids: CSVERQWGDTQYF. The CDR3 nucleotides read TGCAGCGTTGAAAGACAGTGGGGCGATACGCAGTATTTT.

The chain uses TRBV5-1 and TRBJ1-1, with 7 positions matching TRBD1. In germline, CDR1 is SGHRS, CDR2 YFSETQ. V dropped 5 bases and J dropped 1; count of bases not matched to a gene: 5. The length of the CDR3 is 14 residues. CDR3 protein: CASRYRGGNTEAFF. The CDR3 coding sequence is TGCGCCAGCAGATACAGGGGAGGGAACACTGAAGCTTTCTTT.

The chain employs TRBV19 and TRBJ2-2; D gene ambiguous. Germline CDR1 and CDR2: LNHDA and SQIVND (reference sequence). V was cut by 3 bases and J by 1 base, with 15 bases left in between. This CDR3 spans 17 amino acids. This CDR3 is CASSIRRRALNTGELFF. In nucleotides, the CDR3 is TGTGCCAGTAGTATTAGGCGTAGGGCCTTGAACACCGGGGAGCTGTTTTTT.

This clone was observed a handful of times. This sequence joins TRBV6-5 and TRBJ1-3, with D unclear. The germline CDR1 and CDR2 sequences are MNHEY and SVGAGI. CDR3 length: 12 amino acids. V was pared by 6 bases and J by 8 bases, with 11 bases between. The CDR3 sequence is CASRTSADTIYF. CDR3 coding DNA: TGTGCCAGCAGAACCAGTGCTGACACCATATATTTT.

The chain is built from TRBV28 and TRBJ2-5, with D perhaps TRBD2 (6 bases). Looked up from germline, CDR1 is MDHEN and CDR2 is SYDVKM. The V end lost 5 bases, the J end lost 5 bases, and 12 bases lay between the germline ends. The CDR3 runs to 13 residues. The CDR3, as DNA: TGTGCCAGCAGTGGACTATCAAGGGAGACCCAGTACTTC. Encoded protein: CASSGLSRETQYF. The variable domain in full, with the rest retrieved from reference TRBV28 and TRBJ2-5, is DVKVTQSSRYLVKRTGEKVFLECVQDMDHENMFWYRQDPGLGLRLIYFSYDVKMKEKGDIPEGYSVSREKKERFSLILESASTNQTSMYLCASSGLSRETQYFGPGTRLLVL.

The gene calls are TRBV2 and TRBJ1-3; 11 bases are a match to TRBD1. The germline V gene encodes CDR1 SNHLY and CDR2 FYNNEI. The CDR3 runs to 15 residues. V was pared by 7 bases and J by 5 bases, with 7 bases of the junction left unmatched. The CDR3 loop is CASTQDRGRRNTIYF. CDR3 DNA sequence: TGTGCCAGCACCCAGGACAGGGGGCGTAGAAACACCATATATTTT.

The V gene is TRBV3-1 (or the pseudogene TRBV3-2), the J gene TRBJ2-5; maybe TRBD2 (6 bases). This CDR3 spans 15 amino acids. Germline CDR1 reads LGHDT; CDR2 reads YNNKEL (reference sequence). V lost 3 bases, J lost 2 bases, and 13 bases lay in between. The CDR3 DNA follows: TGTGCCAGCAGCCAGGGGGGAAACCCTCAAGAGACCCAGTACTTC. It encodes CASSQGGNPQETQYF.

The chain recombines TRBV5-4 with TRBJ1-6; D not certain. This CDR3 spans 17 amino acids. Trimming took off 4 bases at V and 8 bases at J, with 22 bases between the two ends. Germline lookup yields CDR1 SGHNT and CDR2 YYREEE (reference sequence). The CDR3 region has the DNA TGTGCCAGCAGCCGATCGAAGTTCGGGCCAGAGGATTCACCCCTCCACTTT. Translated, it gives CASSRSKFGPEDSPLHF.

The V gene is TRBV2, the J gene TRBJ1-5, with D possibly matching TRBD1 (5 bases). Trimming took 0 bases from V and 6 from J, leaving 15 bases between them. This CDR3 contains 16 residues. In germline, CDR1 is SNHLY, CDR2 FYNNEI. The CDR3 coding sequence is TGTGCCAGCAGTGAAGCGCTGAGGCAGGGCGGTCAGCCCCAGCATTTT. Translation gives CASSEALRQGGQPQHF.

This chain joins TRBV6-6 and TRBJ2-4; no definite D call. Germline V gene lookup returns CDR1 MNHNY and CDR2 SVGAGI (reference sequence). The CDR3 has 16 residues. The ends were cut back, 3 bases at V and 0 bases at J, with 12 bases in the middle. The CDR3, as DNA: TGTGCCAGCAGTTATCCAGCTAGAAGAGCCAAAAACATTCAGTACTTC. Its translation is CASSYPARRAKNIQYF.

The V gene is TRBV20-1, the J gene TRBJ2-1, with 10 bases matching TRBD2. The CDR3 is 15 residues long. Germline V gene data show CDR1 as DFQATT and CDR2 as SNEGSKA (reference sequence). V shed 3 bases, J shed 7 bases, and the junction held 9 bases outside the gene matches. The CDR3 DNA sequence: TGCAGTGCTAGTTCCAGCGGGGGGGCGAGGAATGAGCAGTTCTTC. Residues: CSASSSGGARNEQFF.

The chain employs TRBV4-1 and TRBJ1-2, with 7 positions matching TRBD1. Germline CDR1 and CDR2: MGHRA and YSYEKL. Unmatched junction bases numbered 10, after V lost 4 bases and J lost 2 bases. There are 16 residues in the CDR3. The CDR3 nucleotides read TGCGCCAGCAGCCGACTTCCCGGGACAGTAAACTATGGCTACACCTTC. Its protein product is CASSRLPGTVNYGYTF.

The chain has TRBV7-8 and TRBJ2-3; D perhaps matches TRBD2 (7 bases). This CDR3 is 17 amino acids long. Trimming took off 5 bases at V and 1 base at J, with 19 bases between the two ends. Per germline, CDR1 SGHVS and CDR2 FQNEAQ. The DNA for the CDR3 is TGTGCCAGCAGCCGGGGGGCAGGATCGGGGGGCACAGATACGCAGTATTTT. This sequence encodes CASSRGAGSGGTDTQYF. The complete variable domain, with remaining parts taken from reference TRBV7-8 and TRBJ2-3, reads GAGVSQSPRYKVAKRGQDVALRCDPISGHVSLFWYQQALGQGPEFLTYFQNEAQLDKSGLPSDRFFAERPEGSVSTLKIQRTQQEDSAVYLCASSRGAGSGGTDTQYFGPGTRLTVL.

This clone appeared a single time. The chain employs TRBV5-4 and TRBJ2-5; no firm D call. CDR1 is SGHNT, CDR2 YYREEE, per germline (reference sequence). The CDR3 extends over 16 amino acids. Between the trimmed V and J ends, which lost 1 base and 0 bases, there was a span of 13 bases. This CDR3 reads CASSLSFSSNQETQYF. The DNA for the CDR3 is TGTGCCAGCAGCTTGTCGTTCTCTAGTAACCAAGAGACCCAGTACTTC.

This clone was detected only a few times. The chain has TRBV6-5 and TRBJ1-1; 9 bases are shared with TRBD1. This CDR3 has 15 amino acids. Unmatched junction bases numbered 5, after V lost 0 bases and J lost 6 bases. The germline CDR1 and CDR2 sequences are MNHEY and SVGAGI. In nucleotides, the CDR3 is TGTGCCAGCAGTTACTCTCCACAGGGGGCCTCTGAAGCTTTCTTT. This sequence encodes CASSYSPQGASEAFF.

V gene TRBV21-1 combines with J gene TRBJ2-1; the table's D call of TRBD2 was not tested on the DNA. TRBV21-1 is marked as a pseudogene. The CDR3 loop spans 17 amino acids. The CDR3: CASSKKKDLGLAMEQFF. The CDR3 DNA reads TGTGCCAGCAGCAAAAAAAAGGACCTGGGACTAGCGATGGAGCAGTTCTTC.

In DNA form, the CDR3 reads TGTGCCATAGGAACCACAGATACGCAGTATTTT. The encoded protein is CAIGTTDTQYF. V usage is TRBV6-5 and J usage is TRBJ2-3; D remains unclear. Trimming pared 10 bases from V and 2 bases from J, leaving 7 bases between. The CDR3 runs to 11 residues. Germline assignment: CDR1 MNHEY and CDR2 SVGAGI.

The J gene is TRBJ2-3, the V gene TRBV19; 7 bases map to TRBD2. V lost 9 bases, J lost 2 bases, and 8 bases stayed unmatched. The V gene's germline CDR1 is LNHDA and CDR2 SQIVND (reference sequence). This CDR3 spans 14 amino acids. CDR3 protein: CASARDYLTDTQYF. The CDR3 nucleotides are TGTGCCAGCGCTCGGGACTATCTCACAGATACGCAGTATTTT.

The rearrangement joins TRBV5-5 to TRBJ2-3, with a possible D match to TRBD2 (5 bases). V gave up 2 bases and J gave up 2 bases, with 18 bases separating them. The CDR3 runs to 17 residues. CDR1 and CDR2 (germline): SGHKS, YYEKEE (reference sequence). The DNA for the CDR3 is TGTGCCAGCAGCTTAGTGGGAGCCTCCACCTACACAGATACGCAGTATTTT. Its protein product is CASSLVGASTYTDTQYF.

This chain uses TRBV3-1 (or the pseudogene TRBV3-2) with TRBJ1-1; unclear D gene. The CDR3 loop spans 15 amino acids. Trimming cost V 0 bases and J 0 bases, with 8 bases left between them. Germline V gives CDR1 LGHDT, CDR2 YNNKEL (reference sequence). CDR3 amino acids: CASSQDRAMNTEAFF. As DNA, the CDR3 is TGTGCCAGCAGCCAAGATCGGGCCATGAACACTGAAGCTTTCTTT.

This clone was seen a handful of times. The chain's CDR3 is CASRPGGGPGANVLTF. CDR3 nucleotide sequence: TGTGCCAGTAGGCCCGGGGGGGGTCCTGGGGCCAACGTCCTGACTTTC. V and J are TRBV19 and TRBJ2-6; 8 nucleotides line up with TRBD2. The germline CDR1 and CDR2 sequences are LNHDA and SQIVND (reference sequence). With V trimmed by 6 bases and J by 2 bases, 6 bases remained unmatched. There are 16 residues in the CDR3.

The CDR3 DNA is TGTGCCAGCAGCGTGTGGTCTCTAGCCCGAGAGCAGTTCTTC. Translating gives CASSVWSLAREQFF. The chain has TRBV9 and TRBJ2-1; the D gene is possibly TRBD2 (5 bases). Trimming cost V 2 bases and J 10 bases, with 16 bases left between them. The CDR3 loop spans 14 amino acids. Germline V gives CDR1 SGDLS, CDR2 YYNGEE.

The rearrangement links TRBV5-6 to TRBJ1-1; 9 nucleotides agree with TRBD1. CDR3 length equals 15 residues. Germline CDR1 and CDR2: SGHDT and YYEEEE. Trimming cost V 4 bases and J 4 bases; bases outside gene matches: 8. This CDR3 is CASSRPTGGGTEAFF. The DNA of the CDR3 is TGTGCCAGCAGCCGACCGACAGGGGGGGGCACTGAAGCTTTCTTT.